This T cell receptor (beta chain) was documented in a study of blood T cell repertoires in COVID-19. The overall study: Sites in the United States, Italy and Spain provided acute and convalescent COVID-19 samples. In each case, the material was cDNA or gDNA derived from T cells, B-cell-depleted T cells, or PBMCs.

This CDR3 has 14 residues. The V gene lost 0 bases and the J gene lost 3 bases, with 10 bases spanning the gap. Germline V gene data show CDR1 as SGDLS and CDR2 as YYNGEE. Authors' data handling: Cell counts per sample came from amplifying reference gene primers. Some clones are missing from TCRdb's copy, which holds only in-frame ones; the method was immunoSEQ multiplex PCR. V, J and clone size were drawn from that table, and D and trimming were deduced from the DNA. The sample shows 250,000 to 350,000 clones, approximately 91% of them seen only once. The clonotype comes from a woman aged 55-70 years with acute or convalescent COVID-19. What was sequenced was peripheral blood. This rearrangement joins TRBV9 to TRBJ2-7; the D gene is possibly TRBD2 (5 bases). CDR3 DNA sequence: TGTGCCAGCAGCGTAGGAGGGAATAACTACGAGCAGTACTTC. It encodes CASSVGGNNYEQYF.